The present TCR beta chain was sequenced within a study of blood T cells in healthy people across ages. Whole-study context: The capture of about one barcoded beta molecule per two T cells was achieved by template switching.

Those donating, healthy Caucasian individuals from Russia, were aged roughly 6 to 90. Sample-barcoded 5' priming and a J-beta primer mix drove a second PCR of about 6 to 12 cycles. One entry per CDR3 protein results from TCRdb running MiXCR on the 5' RACE reads. Of fewer than 900,000 distinct CDR3 sequences listed, approximately 43% are singletons. The source of this sequence is a woman in her sixties in good health. Sequenced sample: blood.

The CDR3 DNA reads TGTGCCAGCAGCCCGATGGCGATCAATCAGCCCCAGCATTTT. Protein product: CASSPMAINQPQHF. V gene TRBV3-1 combines with J gene TRBJ1-5; D not certain. Trimming took 4 bases from V and 3 from J, leaving 10 bases between them. The CDR3 extends over 14 amino acids. The germline gives CDR1 LGHDT, CDR2 YNNKEL (reference sequence).